What follows are 6 T cell receptor beta chains derived from one specimen sequenced in a study of blood T cell repertoires in COVID-19 (dated by TCRdb to 2018 to 2020). Preparation of the library involved the immunoSEQ multiplex PCR assay. In its TCRdb copy, this immuneACCESS table keeps in-frame sequences only and misses some clones. Where compared with another copy, unresolved V genes explain less than half of these, and the others have no known cause. This sample lists 250,000 to 350,000 clones; roughly 86% were detected once. Of the sample, roughly 12% falls within the top ten clones. The sample consisted of peripheral blood. These receptors all come from a woman aged 30 to 39 with COVID-19, enrolled during active disease.

This chain joins TRBV7-9 and TRBJ2-5; 13 nucleotides match TRBD2. The germline gives CDR1 SEHNR, CDR2 FQNEAQ (reference sequence). Trimming removed 3 bases from V and 2 bases from J; junction bases left unmatched: 3. This CDR3 is 16 amino acids long. The CDR3 DNA reads TGTGCCAGCAGCTTGGCGGGACTAGCGGGACAAGAGACCCAGTACTTC. Its translation is CASSLAGLAGQETQYF.

This chain joins TRBV2 and TRBJ2-1, with TRBD2 identical over 7 bases. The CDR3 is 11 residues long. CDR1 SNHLY and CDR2 FYNNEI come from the germline V gene. V shed 9 bases and J 13 bases; nucleotides not matched to a gene: 9. The CDR3 coding sequence is TGTGCCAGTGTTTATAGCGGGCCTCAGTTCTTC. The encoded protein is CASVYSGPQFF.

The chain has TRBV7-9 and TRBJ1-5; D might be TRBD1 (5 bases). The V gene's germline CDR1 is SEHNR and CDR2 FQNEAQ (reference sequence). CDR3 size: 10 residues. In DNA, the CDR3 is TGTGCGATAGGGGATCAGCCCCAGCATTTT. As protein: CAIGDQPQHF.

The genes are TRBV7-2 and TRBJ1-2; 7 bases are a match to TRBD1. The CDR3 extends over 15 amino acids. V shed 4 bases, J shed 2 bases, and the junction held 7 bases outside the gene matches. Germline V gene sequence: CDR1 SGHTA, CDR2 FQGNSA. The CDR3 DNA reads TGTGCCAGCAGCTCTCGGACAGGAGTGAACTATGGCTACACCTTC. Translated: CASSSRTGVNYGYTF.

V usage is TRBV7-8 and J usage is TRBJ1-1, with a tentative D call TRBD1 (5 bases). Germline V gene sequence: CDR1 SGHVS, CDR2 FQNEAQ. Trimming removed 7 bases at V and 2 bases at J, with 14 bases between. This CDR3 has 14 residues. The chain's CDR3 is CASIRTPPNTEAFF. CDR3 in DNA: TGTGCCAGCATTAGGACACCCCCAAACACTGAAGCTTTCTTT.

This chain links TRBV10-2 with TRBJ2-7; TRBD2 matches at 13 bases. The V and J ends lost 6 bases and 7 bases, in that order; junction bases with no gene match: 9. The CDR3 spans 15 residues. Germline CDR1 and CDR2: WSHSY and SAAADI. The CDR3 region has the DNA TGCGCCAGCAGCCATGCAGGACTAGCGGGAGTAGAGCAGTACTTC. This gives the protein CASSHAGLAGVEQYF.